This T cell receptor beta chain came from a study of cytomegalovirus exposure and HLA in healthy donors. Repertoires were generated with immunoSEQ multiplex PCR, while TCRdb's copy carries only in-frame clones and drops some. The data contain approximately 170,000 clones, roughly nine tenths of them seen just once; the ten biggest clones take up 3%. Details on this clone: Antigen specificity is unknown.

General study results and limits: Altogether, some 170 TCR beta chains were recorded as cytomegalovirus-associated.

The clonotype originates from a woman aged 18-29 years in good health and CMV-seropositive. What was sequenced was PBMCs.

The CDR3 region is CASRGTSKDTDTQYF. The CDR3 bases are TGTGCCAGCAGGGGGACTAGTAAGGACACAGATACGCAGTATTTT. This chain links TRBV7-3 with TRBJ2-3; the match to TRBD2 covers 8 bases. The CDR3 contains 15 residues. J gave up 2 bases and V 6 bases, and 7 bases lay outside the gene matches. The germline V gene has CDR1 SGHTA and CDR2 FQGTGA.